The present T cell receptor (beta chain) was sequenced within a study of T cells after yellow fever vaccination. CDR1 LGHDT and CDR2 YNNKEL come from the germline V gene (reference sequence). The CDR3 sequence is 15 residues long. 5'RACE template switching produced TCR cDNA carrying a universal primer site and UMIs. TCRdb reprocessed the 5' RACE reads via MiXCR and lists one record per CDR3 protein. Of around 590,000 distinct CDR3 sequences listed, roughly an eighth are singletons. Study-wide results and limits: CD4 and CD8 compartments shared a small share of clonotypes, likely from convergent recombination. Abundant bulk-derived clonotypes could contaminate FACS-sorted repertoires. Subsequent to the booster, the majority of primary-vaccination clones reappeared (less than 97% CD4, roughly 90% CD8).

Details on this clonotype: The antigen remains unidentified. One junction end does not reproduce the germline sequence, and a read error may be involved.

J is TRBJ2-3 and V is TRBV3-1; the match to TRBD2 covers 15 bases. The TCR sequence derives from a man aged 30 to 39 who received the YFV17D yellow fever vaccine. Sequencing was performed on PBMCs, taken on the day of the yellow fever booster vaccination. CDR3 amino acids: CACSQGLAGGDTQYF. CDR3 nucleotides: TGTGCCTGCAGCCAGGGACTAGCGGGAGGAGATACGCAGTATTTT.